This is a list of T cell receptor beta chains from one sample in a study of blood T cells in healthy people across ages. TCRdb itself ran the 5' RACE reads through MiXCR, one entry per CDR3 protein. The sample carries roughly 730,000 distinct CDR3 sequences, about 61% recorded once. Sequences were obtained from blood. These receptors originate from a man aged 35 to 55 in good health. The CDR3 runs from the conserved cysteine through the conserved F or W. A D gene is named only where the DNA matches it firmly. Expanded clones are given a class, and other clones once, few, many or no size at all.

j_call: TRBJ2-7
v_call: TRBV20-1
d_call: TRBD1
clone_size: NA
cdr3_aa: CSAETGTGYEQYF
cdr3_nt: TGCAGTGCGGAGACCGGGACAGGGTACGAGCAGTACTTC

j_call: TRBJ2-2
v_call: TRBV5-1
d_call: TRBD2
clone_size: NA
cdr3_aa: CASSFGLAGAGELFF
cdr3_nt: TGCGCCAGCAGTTTCGGACTAGCGGGGGCCGGGGAGCTGTTTTTT

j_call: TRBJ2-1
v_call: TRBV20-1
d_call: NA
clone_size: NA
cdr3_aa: CSARGGRGTYNEQFF
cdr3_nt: TGCAGTGCTAGGGGCGGCAGGGGAACCTACAATGAGCAGTTCTTC

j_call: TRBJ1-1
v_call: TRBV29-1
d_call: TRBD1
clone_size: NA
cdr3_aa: CSAVQGSTGTEAFF
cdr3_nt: TGCAGCGCAGTACAGGGGTCAACCGGCACTGAAGCTTTCTTT

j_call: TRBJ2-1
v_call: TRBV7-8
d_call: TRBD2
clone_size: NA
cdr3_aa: CASSLGRAGVPHNEQFF
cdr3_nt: TGTGCCAGCAGCTTAGGACGAGCGGGGGTTCCCCATAATGAGCAGTTCTTC

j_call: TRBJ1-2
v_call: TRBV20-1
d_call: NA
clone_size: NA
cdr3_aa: CSAPGEGREAYGYTF
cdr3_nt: TGCAGTGCCCCGGGGGAGGGCAGGGAGGCCTATGGCTACACCTTC

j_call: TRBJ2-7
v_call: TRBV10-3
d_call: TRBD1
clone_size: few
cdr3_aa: CAISGPGQGLSYEQYF
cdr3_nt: TGTGCCATCAGTGGACCGGGACAGGGTCTTTCCTACGAGCAGTACTTC

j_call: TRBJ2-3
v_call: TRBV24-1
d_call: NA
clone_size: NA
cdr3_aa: CATSEGTTDTQYF
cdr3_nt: TGTGCCACCAGTGAGGGTACAACAGATACGCAGTATTTT

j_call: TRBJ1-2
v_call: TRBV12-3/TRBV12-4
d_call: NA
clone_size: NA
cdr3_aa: CASSARGRGNGYTF
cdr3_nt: TGTGCCAGCAGCGCCCGGGGGCGCGGAAATGGCTACACCTTC

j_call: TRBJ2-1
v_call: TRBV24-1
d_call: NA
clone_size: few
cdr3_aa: CATRATSPSYNEQFF
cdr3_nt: TGTGCCACCAGAGCCACTAGCCCCTCCTACAATGAGCAGTTCTTC

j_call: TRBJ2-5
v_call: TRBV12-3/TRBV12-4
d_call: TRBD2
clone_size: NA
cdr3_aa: CASSLKLAGLQETQYF
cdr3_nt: TGTGCCAGCAGTTTAAAACTAGCGGGCCTCCAAGAGACCCAGTACTTC

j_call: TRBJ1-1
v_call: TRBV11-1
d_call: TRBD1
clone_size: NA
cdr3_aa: CATYTEDRGGTEAFF
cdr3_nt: TGTGCCACCTACACGGAAGACAGGGGCGGAACTGAAGCTTTCTTT

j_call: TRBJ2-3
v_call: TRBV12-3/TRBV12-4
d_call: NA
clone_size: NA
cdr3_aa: CASSPGSQPSTDTQYF
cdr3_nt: TGTGCCAGCAGTCCCGGGAGCCAACCAAGCACAGATACGCAGTATTTT

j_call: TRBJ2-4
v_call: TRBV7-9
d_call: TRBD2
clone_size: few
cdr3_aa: CASSYSHGAGGDGNIQYF
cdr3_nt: TGTGCCAGCAGCTACTCCCACGGCGCGGGAGGGGATGGAAACATTCAGTACTTC

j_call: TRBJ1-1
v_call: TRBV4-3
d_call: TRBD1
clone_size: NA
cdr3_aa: CASSRGRGLNTEAFF
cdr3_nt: TGCGCCAGCAGCCGGGGCAGGGGGCTGAACACTGAAGCTTTCTTT

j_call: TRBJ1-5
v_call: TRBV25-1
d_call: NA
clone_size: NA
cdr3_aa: CASSDLGNQPQHF
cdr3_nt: TGTGCCAGCAGTGATTTGGGGAATCAGCCCCAGCATTTT

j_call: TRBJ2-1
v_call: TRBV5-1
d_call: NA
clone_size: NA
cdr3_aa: CASSLSVSDLTGFEQFF
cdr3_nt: TGCGCCAGCAGCTTGAGTGTCTCGGACCTTACAGGTTTCGAGCAGTTCTTC

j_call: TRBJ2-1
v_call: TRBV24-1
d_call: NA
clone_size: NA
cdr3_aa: CATSEQNEQFF
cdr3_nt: TGTGCCACCAGTGAACAAAATGAGCAGTTCTTC

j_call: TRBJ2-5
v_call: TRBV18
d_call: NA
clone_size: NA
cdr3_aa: CASSPNFGETQYF
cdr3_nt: TGTGCCAGCTCCCCGAACTTCGGGGAGACCCAGTACTTC

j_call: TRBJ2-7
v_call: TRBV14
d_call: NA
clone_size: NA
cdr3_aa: CASSPNRGHYEQYF
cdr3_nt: TGTGCCAGCAGCCCTAATAGGGGCCACTACGAGCAGTACTTC

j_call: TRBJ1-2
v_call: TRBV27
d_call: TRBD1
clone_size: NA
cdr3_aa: CASRRTGGETAGYTF
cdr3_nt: TGTGCCAGCAGACGGACAGGGGGCGAAACCGCTGGCTACACCTTC

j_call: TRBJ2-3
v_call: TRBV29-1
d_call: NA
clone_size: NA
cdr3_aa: CSVEDLPRDRQYF
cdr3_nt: TGCAGCGTTGAAGATCTGCCCCGGGATAGGCAGTATTTT